This TCR beta chain originates from a study of OX40 agonist ivuxolimab in advanced cancers. Study as a whole: One patient with hepatocellular carcinoma and two with cutaneous melanoma, three in all, had partial responses.

CDR1 and CDR2 from the germline V gene are MNHEY and SMNVEV (reference sequence). The CDR3 extends over 10 amino acids. The V end was cut by 8 bases, the J end by 7 bases, with 5 bases between. TCRdb's copy holds only in-frame clones and misses some; the assay was immunoSEQ multiplex PCR. The data show around 35,000 clones, with around four fifths seen just once and approximately 22% held by the top ten. The material was CD4+ or CD8+ T cells sorted from blood, obtained in a trial of the OX40 agonist ivuxolimab. The clonotype comes from an adult with an advanced solid tumor such as melanoma, head and neck, liver or kidney cancer. This chain joins TRBV27 and TRBJ2-2, with no clear D. The CDR3, as DNA: TGTGCCAGCGAGTTCGGGGAGCTGTTTTTT. Protein sequence: CASEFGELFF.